This entry lists 6 T cell receptor beta chains sequenced from one sample in a study of blood T cell repertoires in COVID-19. Generated by immunoSEQ multiplex PCR, the TCRdb table keeps only in-frame clones and is missing some. Of 35,000 to 50,000 clones listed, 70% to 90% are singletons. Sequencing was carried out using peripheral blood. The receptors shown here come from a human donor in a cohort sampled during active COVID-19.

The J gene is TRBJ1-1, the V gene TRBV10-3; 7 bases align to TRBD1. V shed 2 bases and J 0 bases; nucleotides not matched to a gene: 3. The CDR3 contains 15 residues. Germline CDR1 ENHRY, CDR2 SYGVKD. For the CDR3, the DNA is TGTGCCATCAGTGAGAACAGGGGAATGAACACTGAAGCTTTCTTT. This sequence encodes CAISENRGMNTEAFF.

This chain uses TRBV28 with TRBJ2-6; TRBD1 matches at 9 bases. Germline V gives CDR1 MDHEN, CDR2 SYDVKM. The CDR3 has 18 residues. The ends lost 5 bases at V and 0 bases at J; junction bases unmatched: 8. DNA for the CDR3: TGTGCCAGCAGTGAACAGGGGGCTTCGAGCTCTGGGGCCAACGTCCTGACTTTC. This encodes CASSEQGASSSGANVLTF.

CDR3 region: CASSPQRENTEAFF. The CDR3 nucleotides are TGTGCCAGCAGCCCACAGAGAGAGAACACTGAAGCTTTCTTT. J is TRBJ1-1 and V is TRBV7-9; D gene ambiguous. V lost 5 bases and J lost 1, with 11 bases in between. Germline V CDR1 and CDR2: SEHNR, FQNEAQ (reference sequence). CDR3 length: 14 residues.

In this sample, this clone turned up once. The chain has TRBV3-1 (or the pseudogene TRBV3-2) and TRBJ2-7; D is ambiguous. Germline CDR1 is LGHDT and CDR2 is YNNKEL (reference sequence). V dropped 4 bases and J dropped 4 bases, with 17 bases sitting between them. The CDR3 consists of 15 residues. The CDR3 sequence is CASSPARLYSYEQYF. In nucleotides, the CDR3 is TGTGCCAGCAGCCCTGCTCGACTTTACTCATACGAGCAGTACTTC.

This CDR3 reads CASSYSLSGGGQPQHF. CDR3 nucleotides: TGTGCCAGCAGTTACTCGTTGTCAGGGGGCGGACAGCCCCAGCATTTT. The chain employs TRBV6-6 and TRBJ1-5; the match to TRBD1 covers 8 bases. The CDR3 spans 16 residues. CDR1 is MNHNY, CDR2 SVGAGI, per germline (reference sequence). V trimming: 0 bases; J trimming: 7 bases; junction bases outside the gene matches: 8.

This chain links TRBV2 with TRBJ1-1; D gene uncertain. The CDR3 runs to 17 residues. Trimming cost V 4 bases and J 0 bases, with 18 bases left between them. Germline V gene lookup returns CDR1 SNHLY and CDR2 FYNNEI. The CDR3 DNA is TGTGCCAGCAGTGGCAGAGGAAGAGGCATAATGAACACTGAAGCTTTCTTT. This codes for CASSGRGRGIMNTEAFF.